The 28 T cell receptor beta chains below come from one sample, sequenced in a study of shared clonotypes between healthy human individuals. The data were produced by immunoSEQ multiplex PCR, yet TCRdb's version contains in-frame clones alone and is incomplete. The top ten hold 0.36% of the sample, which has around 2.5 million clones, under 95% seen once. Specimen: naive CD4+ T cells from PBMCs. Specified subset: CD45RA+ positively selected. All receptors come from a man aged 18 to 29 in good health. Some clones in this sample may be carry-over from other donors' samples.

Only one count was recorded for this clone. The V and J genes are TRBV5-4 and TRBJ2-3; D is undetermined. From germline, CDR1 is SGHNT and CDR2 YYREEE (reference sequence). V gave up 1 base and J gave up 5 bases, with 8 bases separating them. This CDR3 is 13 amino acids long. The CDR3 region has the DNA TGTGCCAGCAGCTTGAAGAGTGGAGATACGCAGTATTTT. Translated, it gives CASSLKSGDTQYF.

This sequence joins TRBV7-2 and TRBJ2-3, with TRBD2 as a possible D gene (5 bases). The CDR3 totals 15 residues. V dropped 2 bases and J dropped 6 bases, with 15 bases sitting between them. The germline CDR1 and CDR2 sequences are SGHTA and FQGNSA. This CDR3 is CASSLRGQDWDTQYF. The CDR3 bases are TGTGCCAGCAGCTTACGGGGTCAGGACTGGGATACGCAGTATTTT.

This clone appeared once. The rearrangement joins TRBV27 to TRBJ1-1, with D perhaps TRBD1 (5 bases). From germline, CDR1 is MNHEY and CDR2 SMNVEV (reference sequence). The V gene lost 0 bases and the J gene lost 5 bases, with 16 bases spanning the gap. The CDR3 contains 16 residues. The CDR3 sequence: CASSLSSWQGNTEAFF. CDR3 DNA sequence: TGTGCCAGCAGTTTATCGTCTTGGCAGGGAAATACTGAAGCTTTCTTT.

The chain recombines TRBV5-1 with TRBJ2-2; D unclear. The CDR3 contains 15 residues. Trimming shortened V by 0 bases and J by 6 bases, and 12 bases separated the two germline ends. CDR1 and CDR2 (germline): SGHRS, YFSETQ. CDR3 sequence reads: CASSLGSKGSGELFF. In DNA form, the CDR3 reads TGCGCCAGCAGCTTGGGATCCAAGGGTTCCGGGGAGCTGTTTTTT.

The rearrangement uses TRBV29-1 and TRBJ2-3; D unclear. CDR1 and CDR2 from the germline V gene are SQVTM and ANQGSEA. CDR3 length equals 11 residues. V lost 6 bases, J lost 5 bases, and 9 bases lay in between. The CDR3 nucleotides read TGCAGCGTGGGTGTCGGAGATACGCAGTATTTT. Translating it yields CSVGVGDTQYF.

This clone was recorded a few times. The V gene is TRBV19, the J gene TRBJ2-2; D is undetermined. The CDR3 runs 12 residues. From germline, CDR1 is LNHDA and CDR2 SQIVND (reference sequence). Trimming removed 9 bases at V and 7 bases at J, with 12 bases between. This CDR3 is CASSFLGGELFF. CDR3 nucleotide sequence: TGTGCCAGCTCTTTCCTAGGCGGGGAGCTGTTTTTT.

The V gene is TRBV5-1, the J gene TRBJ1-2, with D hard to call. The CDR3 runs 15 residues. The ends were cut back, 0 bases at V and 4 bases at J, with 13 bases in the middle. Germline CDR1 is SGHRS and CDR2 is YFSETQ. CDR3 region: CASSLEASSAYGYTF. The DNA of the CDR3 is TGCGCCAGCAGCTTGGAGGCATCCTCCGCCTATGGCTACACCTTC.

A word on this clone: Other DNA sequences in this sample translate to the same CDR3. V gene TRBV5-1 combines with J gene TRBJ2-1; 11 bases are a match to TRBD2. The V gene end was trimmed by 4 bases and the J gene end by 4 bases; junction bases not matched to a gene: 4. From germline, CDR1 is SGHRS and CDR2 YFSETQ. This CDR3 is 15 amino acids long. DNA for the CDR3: TGCGCCAGCAGCCCGGGACTAGCGGTTTACAATGAGCAGTTCTTC. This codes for CASSPGLAVYNEQFF.

Written as DNA, the CDR3 is TGTGCCAGCGCCCTGGTCGGGGACACCTTC. Amino acids: CASALVGDTF. The chain combines TRBV6-1 with TRBJ1-2; D gene unclear. The CDR3 runs to 10 residues. V was cut by 8 bases and J by 12 bases, with 13 bases left in between. CDR1 and CDR2 (germline): MNHNS, SASEGT.

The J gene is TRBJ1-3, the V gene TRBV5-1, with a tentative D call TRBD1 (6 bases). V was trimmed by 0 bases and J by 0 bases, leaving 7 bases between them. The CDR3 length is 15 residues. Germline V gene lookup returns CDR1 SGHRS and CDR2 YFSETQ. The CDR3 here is CASSLVQGSGNTIYF. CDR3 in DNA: TGCGCCAGCAGCTTGGTACAGGGCTCTGGAAACACCATATATTTT.

CDR3 sequence: CASSPAAGPEAFF. The CDR3 DNA reads as TGTGCCAGCAGCCCCGCTGCTGGGCCTGAAGCTTTCTTT. The chain is built from TRBV7-9 and TRBJ1-1; the D is unclear. The V end was cut by 5 bases, the J end by 6 bases, with 13 bases between. The germline V gene encodes CDR1 SEHNR and CDR2 FQNEAQ (reference sequence). This CDR3 comprises 13 residues.

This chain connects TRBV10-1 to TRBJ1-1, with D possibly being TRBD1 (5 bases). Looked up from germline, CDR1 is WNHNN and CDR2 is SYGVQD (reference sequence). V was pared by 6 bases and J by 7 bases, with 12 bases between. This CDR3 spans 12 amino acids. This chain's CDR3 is CASRDPQGEAFF. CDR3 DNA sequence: TGCGCCAGCAGGGACCCCCAGGGTGAAGCTTTCTTT.

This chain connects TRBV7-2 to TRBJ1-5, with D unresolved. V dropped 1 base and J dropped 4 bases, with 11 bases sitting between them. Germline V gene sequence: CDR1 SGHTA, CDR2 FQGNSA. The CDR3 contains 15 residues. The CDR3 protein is CASSLEGTGNQPQHF. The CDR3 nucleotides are TGTGCCAGCAGCTTAGAAGGCACTGGGAATCAGCCCCAGCATTTT.

CDR3 sequence: CASSLYKETQYF. CDR3 nucleotides: TGTGCCAGCAGTCTGTACAAAGAGACCCAGTACTTC. The chain links TRBV2 to TRBJ2-5; D is undetermined. The CDR3 spans 12 residues. Trimming stripped 5 bases from V and 3 bases from J, with 7 bases between. Germline values: CDR1 SNHLY, CDR2 FYNNEI.

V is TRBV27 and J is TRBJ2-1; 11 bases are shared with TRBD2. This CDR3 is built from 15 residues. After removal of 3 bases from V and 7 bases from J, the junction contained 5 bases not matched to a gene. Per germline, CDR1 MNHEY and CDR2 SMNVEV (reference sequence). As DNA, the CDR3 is TGTGCCAGCAGTTTCACTAGCGGGAGATCTAATGAGCAGTTCTTC. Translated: CASSFTSGRSNEQFF.

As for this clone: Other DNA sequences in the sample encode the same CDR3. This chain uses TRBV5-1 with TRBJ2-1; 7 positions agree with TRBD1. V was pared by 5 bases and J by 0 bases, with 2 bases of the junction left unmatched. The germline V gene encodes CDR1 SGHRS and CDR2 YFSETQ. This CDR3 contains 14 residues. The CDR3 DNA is TGCGCCAGCAGAGCAGGGGGCTCCTACAATGAGCAGTTCTTC. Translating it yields CASRAGGSYNEQFF.

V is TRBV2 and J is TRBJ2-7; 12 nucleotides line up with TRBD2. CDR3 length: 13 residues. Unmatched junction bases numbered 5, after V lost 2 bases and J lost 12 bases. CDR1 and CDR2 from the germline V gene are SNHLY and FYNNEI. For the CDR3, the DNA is TGTGCCAGCAGTGAATCTCTAGCGGGAGGGCCGTACTTC. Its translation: CASSESLAGGPYF. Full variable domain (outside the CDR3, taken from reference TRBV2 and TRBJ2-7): EPEVTQTPSHQVTQMGQEVILRCVPISNHLYFYWYRQILGQKVEFLVSFYNNEISEKSEIFDDQFSVERPDGSNFTLKIRSTKLEDSAMYFCASSESLAGGPYFGPGTRLTVT.

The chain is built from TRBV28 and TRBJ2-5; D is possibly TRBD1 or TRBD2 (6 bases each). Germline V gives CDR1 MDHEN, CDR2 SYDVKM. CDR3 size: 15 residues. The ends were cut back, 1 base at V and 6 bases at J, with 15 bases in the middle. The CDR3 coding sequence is TGTGCCAGCAGTTTATCGCCGGTAGGGGGGAAGACCCAGTACTTC. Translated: CASSLSPVGGKTQYF. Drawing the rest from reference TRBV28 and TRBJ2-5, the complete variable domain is DVKVTQSSRYLVKRTGEKVFLECVQDMDHENMFWYRQDPGLGLRLIYFSYDVKMKEKGDIPEGYSVSREKKERFSLILESASTNQTSMYLCASSLSPVGGKTQYFGPGTRLLVL.

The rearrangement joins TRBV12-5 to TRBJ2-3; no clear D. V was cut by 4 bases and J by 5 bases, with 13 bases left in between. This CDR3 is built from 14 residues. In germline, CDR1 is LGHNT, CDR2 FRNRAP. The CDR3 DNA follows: TGTGCTAGTGGTTATAACTCCGCTCTAGATACGCAGTATTTT. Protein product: CASGYNSALDTQYF.

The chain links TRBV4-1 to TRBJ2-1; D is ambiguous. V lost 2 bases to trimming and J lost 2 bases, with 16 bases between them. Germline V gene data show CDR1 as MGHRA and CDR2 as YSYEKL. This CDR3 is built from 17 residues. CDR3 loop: CASSQPPGSGAYNEQFF. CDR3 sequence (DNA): TGCGCCAGCAGCCAACCCCCAGGATCGGGCGCCTACAATGAGCAGTTCTTC.

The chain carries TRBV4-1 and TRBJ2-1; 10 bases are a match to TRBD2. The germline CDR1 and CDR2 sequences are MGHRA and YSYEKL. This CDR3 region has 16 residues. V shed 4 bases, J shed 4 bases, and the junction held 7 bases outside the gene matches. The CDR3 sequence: CASSRNLAGAYNEQFF. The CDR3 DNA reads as TGCGCCAGCAGCCGAAACCTAGCGGGAGCGTACAATGAGCAGTTCTTC.

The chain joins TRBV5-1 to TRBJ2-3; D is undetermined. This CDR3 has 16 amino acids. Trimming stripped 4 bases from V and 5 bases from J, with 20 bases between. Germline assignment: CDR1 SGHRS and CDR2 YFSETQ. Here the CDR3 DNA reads TGCGCCAGCAGCCTCCCTGAGGCGGTTTATCAAGATACGCAGTATTTT. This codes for CASSLPEAVYQDTQYF.

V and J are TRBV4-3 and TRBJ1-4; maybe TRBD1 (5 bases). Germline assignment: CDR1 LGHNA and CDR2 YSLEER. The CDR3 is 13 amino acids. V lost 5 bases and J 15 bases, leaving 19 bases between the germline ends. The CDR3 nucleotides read TGCGCCAGCAGCTTCACTAGAGGGGATATATTGTTTTTT. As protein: CASSFTRGDILFF.

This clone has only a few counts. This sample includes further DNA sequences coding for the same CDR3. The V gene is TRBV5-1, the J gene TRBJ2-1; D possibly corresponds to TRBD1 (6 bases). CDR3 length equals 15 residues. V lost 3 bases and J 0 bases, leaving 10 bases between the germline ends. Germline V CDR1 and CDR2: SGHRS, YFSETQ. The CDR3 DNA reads TGCGCCAGCAGCTGGACAGAGAGCTCCTACAATGAGCAGTTCTTC. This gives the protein CASSWTESSYNEQFF.

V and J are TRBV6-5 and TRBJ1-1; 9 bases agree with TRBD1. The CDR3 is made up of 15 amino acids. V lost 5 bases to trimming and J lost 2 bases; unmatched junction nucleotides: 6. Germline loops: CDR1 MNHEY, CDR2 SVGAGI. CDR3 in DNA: TGTGCCAGCAGTCCCGGGACAGGGTATAACACTGAAGCTTTCTTT. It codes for CASSPGTGYNTEAFF.

The CDR3 region has the DNA TGCAGCGTCCTGGACGGGACAGATACGCAGTATTTT. Its translation is CSVLDGTDTQYF. This chain uses TRBV29-1 with TRBJ2-3; D unclear. The CDR3 is 12 amino acids. In germline, CDR1 is SQVTM, CDR2 ANQGSEA. V lost 6 bases to trimming and J lost 3 bases, with 10 bases between them.

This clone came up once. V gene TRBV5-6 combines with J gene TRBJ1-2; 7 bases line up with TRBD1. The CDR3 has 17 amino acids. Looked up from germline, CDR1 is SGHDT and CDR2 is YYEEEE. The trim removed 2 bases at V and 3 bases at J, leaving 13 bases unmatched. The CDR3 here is CASSFKRGRVLDYGYTF. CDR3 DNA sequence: TGTGCCAGCAGCTTTAAAAGGGGGCGAGTCCTCGACTATGGCTACACCTTC.

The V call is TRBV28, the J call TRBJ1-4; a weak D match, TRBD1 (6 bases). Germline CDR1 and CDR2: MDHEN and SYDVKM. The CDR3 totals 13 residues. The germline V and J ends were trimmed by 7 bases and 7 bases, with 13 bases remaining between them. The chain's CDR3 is CASTGGLGEKLFF. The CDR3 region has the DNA TGTGCCAGCACCGGGGGGCTAGGTGAAAAACTGTTTTTT.